The sequence of this TCR beta chain was determined in a study of T cell responses to AZD1222 COVID-19 vaccine. Generated by immunoSEQ multiplex PCR, the TCRdb table keeps only in-frame clones and is missing some. The data show approximately 180,000 clones, about 91% seen once. This CDR3 comprises 16 residues. Germline CDR1 and CDR2: SGDLS and YYNGEE. V was clipped by 3 bases and J by 4 bases; unmatched bases: 8. The specimen was peripheral blood, collected on day 0 of AZD1222 vaccination. The chain joins TRBV9 to TRBJ2-1, with 9 positions matching TRBD1. This receptor was identified in an adult in good health. CDR3 in amino acids: CASSGRSTGGYNEQFF. The DNA of the CDR3 is TGTGCCAGCAGCGGCCGGTCGACAGGGGGTTACAATGAGCAGTTCTTC.